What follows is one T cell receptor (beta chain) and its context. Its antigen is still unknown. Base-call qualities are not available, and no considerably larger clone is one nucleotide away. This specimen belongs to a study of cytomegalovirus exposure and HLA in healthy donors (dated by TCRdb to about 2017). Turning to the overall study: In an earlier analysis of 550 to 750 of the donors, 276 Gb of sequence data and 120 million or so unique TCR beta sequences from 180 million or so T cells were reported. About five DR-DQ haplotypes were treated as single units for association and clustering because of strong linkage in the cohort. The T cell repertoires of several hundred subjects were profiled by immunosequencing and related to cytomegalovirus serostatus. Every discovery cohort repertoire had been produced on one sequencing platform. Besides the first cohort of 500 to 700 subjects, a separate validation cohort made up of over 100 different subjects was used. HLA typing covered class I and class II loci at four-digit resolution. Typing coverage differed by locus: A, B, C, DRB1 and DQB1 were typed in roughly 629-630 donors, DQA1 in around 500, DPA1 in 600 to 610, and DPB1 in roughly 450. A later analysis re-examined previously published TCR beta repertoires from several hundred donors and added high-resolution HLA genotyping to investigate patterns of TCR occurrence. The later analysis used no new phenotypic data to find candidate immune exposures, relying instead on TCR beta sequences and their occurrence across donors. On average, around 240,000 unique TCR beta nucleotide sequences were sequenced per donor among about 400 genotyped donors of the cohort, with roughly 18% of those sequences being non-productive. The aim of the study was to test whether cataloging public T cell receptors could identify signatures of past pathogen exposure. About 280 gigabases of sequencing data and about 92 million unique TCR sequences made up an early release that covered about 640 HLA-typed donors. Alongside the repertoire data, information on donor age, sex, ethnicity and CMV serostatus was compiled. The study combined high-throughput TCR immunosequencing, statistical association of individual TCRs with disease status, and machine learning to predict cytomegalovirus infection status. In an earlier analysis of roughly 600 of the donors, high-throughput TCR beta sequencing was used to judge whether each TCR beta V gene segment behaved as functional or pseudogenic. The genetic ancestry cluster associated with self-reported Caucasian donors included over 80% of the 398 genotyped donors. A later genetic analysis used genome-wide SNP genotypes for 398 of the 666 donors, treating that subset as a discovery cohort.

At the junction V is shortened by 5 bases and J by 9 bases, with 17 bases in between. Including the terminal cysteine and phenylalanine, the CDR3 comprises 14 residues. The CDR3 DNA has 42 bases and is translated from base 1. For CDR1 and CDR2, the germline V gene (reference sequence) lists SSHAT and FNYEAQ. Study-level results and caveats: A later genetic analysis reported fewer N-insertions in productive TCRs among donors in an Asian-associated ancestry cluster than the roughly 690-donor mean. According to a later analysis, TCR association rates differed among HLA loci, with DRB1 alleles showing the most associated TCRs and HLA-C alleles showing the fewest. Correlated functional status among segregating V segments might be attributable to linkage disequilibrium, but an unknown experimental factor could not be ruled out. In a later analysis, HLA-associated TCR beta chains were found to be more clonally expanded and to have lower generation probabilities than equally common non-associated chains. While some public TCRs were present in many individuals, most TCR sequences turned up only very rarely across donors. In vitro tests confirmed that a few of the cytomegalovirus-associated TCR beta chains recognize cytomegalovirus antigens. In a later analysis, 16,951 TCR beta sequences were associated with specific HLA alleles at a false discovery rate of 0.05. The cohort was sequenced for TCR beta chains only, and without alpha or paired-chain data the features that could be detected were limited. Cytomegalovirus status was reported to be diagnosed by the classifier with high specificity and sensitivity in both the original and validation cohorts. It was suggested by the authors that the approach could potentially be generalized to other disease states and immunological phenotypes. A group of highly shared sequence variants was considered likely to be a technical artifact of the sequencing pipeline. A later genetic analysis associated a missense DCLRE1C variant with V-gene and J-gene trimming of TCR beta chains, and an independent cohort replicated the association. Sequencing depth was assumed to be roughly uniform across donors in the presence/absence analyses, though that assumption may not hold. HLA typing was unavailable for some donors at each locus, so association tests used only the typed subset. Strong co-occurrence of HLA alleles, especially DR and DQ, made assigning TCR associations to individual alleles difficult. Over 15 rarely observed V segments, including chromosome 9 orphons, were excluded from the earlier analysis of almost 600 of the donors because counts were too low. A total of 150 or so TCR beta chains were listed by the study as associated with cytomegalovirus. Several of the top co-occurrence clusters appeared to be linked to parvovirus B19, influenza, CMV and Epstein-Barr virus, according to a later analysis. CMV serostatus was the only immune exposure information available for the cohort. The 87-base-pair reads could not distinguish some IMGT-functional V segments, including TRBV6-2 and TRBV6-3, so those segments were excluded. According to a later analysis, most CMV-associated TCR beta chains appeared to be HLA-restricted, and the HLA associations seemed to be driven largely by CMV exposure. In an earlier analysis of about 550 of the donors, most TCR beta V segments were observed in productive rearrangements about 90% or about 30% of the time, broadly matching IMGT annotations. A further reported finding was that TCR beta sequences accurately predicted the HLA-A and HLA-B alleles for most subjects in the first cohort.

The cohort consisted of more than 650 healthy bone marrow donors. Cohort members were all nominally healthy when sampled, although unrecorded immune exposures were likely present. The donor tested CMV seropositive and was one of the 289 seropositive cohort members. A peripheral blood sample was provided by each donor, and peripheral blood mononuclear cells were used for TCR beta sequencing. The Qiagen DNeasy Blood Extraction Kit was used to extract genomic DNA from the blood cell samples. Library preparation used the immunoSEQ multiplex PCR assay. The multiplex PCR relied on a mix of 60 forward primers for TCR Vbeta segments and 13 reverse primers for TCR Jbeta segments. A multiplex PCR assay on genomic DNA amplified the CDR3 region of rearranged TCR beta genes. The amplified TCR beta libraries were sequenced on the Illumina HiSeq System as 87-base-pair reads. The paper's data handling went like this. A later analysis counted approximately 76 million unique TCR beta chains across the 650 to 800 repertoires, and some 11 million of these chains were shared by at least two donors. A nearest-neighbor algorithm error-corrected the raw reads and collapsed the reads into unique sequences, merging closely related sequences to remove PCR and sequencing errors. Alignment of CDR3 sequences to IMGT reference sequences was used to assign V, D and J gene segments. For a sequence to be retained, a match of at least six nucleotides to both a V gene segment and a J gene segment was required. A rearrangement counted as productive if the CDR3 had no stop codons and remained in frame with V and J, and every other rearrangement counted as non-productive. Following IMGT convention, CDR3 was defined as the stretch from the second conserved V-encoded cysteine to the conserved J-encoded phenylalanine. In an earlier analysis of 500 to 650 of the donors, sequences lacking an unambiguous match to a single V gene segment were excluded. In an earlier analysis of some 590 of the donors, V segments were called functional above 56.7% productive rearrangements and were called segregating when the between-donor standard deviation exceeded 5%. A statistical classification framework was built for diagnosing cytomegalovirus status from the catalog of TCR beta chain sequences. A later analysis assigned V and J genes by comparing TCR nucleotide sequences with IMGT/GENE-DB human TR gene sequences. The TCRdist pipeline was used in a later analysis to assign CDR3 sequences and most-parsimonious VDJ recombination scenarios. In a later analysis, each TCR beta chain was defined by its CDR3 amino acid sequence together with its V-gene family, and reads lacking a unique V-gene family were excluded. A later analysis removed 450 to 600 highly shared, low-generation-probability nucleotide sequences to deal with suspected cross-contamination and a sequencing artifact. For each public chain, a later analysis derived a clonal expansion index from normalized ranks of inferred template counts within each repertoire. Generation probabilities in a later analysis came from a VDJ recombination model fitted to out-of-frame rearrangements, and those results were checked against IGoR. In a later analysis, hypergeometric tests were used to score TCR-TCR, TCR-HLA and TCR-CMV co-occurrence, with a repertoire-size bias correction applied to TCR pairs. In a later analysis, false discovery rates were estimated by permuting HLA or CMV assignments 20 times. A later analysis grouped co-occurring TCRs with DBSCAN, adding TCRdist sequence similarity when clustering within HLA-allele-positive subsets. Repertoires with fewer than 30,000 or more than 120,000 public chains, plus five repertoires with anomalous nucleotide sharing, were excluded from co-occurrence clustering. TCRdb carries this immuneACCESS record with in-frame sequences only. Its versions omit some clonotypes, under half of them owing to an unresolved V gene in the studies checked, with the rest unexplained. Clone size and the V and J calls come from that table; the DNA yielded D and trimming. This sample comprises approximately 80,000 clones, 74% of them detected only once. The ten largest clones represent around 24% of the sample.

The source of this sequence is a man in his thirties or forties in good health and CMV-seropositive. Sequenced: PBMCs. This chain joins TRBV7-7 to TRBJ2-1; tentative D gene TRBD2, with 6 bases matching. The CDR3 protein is CASSRLAEEAEQFF. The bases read TGTGCCAGCAGCAGATTAGCGGAGGAGGCTGAGCAGTTCTTC. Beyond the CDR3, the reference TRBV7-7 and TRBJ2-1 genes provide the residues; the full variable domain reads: GAGVSQSPRYKVTKRGQDVTLRCDPISSHATLYWYQQALGQGPEFLTYFNYEAQPDKSGLPSDRFSAERPEGSISTLTIQRTEQRDSAMYRCASSRLAEEAEQFFGPGTRLTVL.